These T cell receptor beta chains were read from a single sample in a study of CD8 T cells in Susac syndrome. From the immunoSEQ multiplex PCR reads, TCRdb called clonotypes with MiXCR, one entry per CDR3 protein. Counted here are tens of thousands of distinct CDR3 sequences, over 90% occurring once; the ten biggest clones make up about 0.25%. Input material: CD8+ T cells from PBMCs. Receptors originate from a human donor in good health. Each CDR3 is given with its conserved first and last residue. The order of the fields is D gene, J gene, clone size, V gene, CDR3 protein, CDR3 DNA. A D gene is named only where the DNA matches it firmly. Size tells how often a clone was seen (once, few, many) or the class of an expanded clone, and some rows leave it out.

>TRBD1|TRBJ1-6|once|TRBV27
CASSLRDRSNSPLHF
TGTGCCAGCAGTCTACGGGACAGAAGTAATTCACCCCTCCACTTT
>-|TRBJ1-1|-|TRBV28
CASSPYPAGMVTEAFF
TGTGCCAGCAGTCCCTACCCGGCGGGTATGGTCACTGAAGCTTTCTTT
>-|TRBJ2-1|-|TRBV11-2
CASSSRWGAYNEQFF
TGTGCCAGCAGCTCCCGGTGGGGGGCCTACAATGAGCAGTTCTTC
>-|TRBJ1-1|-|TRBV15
CATSKGLTEAFF
TGTGCCACCAGCAAGGGCCTCACTGAAGCTTTCTTT
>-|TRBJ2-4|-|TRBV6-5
CASRFLRGENIQYF
TGTGCCAGCAGGTTCCTCCGAGGAGAAAACATTCAGTACTTC
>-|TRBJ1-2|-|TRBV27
CASRQLGRGYTF
TGTGCCAGCCGACAGTTGGGTCGGGGCTACACCTTC
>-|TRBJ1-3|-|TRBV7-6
CASSLGSSGQAGNTIYF
TGTGCCAGCAGCTTAGGATCGTCAGGGCAGGCTGGAAACACCATATATTTT
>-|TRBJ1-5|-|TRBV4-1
CASSQEPGISQPQHF
TGCGCCAGCAGCCAAGAACCGGGTATCAGTCAGCCCCAGCATTTT
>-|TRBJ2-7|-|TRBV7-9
CASSPGLYEQYF
TGTGCCAGCAGTCCAGGACTCTACGAGCAGTACTTC
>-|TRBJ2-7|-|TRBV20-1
CSARQTVSYEQYF
TGCAGTGCTAGACAAACAGTCTCCTACGAGCAGTACTTC
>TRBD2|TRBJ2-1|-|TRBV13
CASSSRIAGVGIEQFF
TGTGCCAGCAGCTCTAGGATAGCGGGGGTAGGAATTGAGCAGTTCTTC
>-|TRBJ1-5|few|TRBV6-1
CASSPQGGEDSNQPQHF
TGTGCCAGCAGTCCCCAAGGGGGTGAGGATAGCAATCAGCCCCAGCATTTT
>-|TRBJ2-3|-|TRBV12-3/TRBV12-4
CASSFRGPSTDTQYF
TGTGCCAGCAGTTTCCGAGGACCTAGCACAGATACGCAGTATTTT
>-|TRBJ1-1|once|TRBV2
CASRTGSIDAFF
TGTGCCAGCAGAACAGGGAGCATCGATGCTTTCTTT